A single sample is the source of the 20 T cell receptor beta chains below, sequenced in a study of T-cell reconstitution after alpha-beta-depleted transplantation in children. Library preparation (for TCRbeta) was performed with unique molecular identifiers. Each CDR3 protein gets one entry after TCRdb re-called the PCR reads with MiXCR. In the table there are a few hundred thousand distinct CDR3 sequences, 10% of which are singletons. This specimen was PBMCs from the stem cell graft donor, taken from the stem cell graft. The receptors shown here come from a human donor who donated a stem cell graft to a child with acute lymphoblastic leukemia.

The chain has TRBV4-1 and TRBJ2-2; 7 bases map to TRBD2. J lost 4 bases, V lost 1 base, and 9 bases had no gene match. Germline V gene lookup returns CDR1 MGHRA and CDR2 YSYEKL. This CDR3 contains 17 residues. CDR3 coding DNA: TGCGCCAGCAGCCAAGTGACTAGCCGGATTCTCACCGGGGAGCTGTTTTTT. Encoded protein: CASSQVTSRILTGELFF.

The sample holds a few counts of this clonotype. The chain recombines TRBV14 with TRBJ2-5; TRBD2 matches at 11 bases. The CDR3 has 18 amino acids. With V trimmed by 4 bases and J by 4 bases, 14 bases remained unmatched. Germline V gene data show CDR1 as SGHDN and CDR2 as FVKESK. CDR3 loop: CASSLPRASGRWRETQYF. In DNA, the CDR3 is TGTGCCAGCAGCCTTCCCCGGGCTAGCGGGAGGTGGAGAGAGACCCAGTACTTC.

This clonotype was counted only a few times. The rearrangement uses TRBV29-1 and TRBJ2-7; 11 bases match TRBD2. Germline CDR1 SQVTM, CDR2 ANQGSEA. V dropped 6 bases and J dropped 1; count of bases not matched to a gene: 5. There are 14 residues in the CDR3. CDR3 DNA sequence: TGCAGCGTCTACGGGACTAGCGGATCCTACGAGCAGTACTTC. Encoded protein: CSVYGTSGSYEQYF.

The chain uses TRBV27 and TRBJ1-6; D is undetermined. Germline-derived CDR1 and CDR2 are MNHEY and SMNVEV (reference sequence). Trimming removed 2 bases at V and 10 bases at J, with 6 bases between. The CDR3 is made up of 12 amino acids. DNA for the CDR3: TGTGCCAGCAGTTTACCAAAGTCACCCCTCCACTTT. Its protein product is CASSLPKSPLHF.

The CDR3 reads CASSQEGGHNSPLHF. CDR3 DNA: TGCGCCAGCAGCCAAGAGGGGGGCCATAATTCACCCCTCCACTTT. The rearrangement uses TRBV4-1 and TRBJ1-6; a weak D match, TRBD1 (6 bases). The germline CDR1 and CDR2 sequences are MGHRA and YSYEKL. The CDR3 loop spans 15 amino acids. V lost 0 bases to trimming and J lost 5 bases, with 8 bases between them.

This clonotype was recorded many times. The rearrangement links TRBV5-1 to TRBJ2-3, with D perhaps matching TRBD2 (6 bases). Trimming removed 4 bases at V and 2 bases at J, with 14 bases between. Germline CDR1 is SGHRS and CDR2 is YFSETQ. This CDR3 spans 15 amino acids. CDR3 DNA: TGCGCCAGCAGCCTAAGCGGGTCCTACACAGATACGCAGTATTTT. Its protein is CASSLSGSYTDTQYF.

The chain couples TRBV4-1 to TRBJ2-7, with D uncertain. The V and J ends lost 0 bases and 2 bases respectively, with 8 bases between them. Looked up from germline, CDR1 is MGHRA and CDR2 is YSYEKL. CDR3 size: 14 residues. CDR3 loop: CASSQDAGAYEQYF. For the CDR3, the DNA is TGCGCCAGCAGCCAAGATGCAGGCGCCTACGAGCAGTACTTC.

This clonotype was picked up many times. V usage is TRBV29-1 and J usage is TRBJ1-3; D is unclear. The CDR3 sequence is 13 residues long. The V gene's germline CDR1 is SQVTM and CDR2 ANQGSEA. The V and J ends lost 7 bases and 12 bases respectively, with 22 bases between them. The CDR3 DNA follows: TGCAGCGCCGAGAGCGGGATTACTGACGTCATATATTTT. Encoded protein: CSAESGITDVIYF.

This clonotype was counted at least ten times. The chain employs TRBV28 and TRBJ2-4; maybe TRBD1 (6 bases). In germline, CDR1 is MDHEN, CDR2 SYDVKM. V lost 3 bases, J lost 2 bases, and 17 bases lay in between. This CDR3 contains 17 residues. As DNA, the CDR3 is TGTGCCAGCAGTTTTATTTCAGGGGTTCCCTCCAAAAACATTCAGTACTTC. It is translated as CASSFISGVPSKNIQYF.

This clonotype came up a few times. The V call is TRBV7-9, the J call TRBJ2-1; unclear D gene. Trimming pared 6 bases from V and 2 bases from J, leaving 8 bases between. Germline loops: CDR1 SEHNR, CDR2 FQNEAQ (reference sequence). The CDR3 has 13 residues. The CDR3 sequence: CASRTGPYNEQFF. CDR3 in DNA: TGTGCCAGCAGGACCGGCCCCTACAATGAGCAGTTCTTC.

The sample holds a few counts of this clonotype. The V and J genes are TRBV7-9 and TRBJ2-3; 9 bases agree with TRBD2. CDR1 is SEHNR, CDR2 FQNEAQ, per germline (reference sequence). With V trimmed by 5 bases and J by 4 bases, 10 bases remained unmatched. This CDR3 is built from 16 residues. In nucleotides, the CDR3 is TGTGCCAGCAGCCCAGGGACTAGCTTTCGATCAGATACGCAGTATTTT. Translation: CASSPGTSFRSDTQYF.

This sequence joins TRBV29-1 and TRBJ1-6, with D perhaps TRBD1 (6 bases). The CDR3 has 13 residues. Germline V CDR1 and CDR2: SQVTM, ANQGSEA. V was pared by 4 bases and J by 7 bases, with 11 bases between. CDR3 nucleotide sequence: TGCAGCGTTGGGGTAGGGGGGAATTCACCCCTCCACTTT. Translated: CSVGVGGNSPLHF.

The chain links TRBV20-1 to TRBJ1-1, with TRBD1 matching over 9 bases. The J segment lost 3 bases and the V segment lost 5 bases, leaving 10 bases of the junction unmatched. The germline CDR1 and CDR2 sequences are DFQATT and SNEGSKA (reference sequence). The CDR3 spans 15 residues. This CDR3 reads CSAPRSRTGDTEAFF. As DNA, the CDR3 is TGCAGTGCTCCCAGAAGTCGGACAGGGGACACTGAAGCTTTCTTT.

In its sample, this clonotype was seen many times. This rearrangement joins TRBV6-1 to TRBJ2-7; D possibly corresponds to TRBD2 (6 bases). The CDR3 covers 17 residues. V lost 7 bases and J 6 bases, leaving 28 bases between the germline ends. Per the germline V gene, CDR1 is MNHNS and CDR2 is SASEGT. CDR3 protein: CASKSRDSGNSLGEQYF. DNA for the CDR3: TGTGCCAGCAAAAGTCGGGATAGCGGAAACTCCCTGGGCGAGCAGTACTTC.

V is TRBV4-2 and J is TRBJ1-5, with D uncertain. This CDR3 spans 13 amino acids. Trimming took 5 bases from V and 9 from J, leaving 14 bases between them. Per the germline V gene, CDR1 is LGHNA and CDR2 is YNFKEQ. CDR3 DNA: TGTGCCAGCAGCACCCGACAAGGCGGGCCCCAGCATTTT. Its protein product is CASSTRQGGPQHF.

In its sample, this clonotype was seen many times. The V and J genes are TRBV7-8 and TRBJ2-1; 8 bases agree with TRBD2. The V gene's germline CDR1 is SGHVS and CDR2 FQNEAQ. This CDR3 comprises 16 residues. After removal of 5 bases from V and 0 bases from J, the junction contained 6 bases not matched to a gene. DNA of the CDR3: TGTGCCAGCAGCCGGACTAGCCGGAGCTCCTACAATGAGCAGTTCTTC. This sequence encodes CASSRTSRSSYNEQFF.

The CDR3 bases are TGTGCCAGCAGTTTATTATCTCCGGGACATAGCAATCAGCCCCAGCATTTT. It codes for CASSLLSPGHSNQPQHF. This rearrangement joins TRBV28 to TRBJ1-5; D is possibly TRBD1 (6 bases). The V and J ends lost 1 base and 0 bases respectively, with 13 bases between them. CDR1 and CDR2 (germline): MDHEN, SYDVKM. This CDR3 contains 17 residues.

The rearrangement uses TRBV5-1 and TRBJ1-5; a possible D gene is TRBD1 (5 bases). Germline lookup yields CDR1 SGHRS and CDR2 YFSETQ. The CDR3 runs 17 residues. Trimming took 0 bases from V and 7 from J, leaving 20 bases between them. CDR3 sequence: CASSLEPVDGTRQPQHF. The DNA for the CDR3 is TGCGCCAGCAGCTTGGAACCTGTAGACGGGACGAGACAGCCCCAGCATTTT.

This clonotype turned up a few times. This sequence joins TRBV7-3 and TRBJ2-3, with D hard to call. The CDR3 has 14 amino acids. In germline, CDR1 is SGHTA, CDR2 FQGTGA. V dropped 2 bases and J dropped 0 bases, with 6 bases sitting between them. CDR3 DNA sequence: TGTGCCAGCAGCTTAGATGCGAGCACAGATACGCAGTATTTT. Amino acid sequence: CASSLDASTDTQYF.

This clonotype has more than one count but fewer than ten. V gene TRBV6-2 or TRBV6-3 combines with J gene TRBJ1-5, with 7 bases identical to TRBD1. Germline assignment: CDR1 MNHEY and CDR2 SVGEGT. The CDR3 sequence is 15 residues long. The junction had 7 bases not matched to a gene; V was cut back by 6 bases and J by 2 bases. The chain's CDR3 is CASSLTGAGNQPQHF. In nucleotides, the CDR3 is TGTGCCAGCAGCTTAACAGGGGCCGGCAATCAGCCCCAGCATTTT.